This passage covers 5 T cell receptor beta chains from one sample sequenced in a study of identifying expanded T cells in peripheral blood. The table came from immunoSEQ multiplex PCR; TCRdb's copy has only in-frame clones and leaves some out. The sample has approximately 90,000 clones, around nine tenths seen once. What was sequenced was blood. Receptors originate from a person aged 18 to 75 in good health.

The chain couples TRBV30 to TRBJ2-5; a weak D match, TRBD2 (6 bases). The CDR3 runs to 14 residues. Trimming pared 1 base from V and 5 bases from J, leaving 14 bases between. Per the germline V gene, CDR1 is GTSNPN and CDR2 is SVGIG (reference sequence). The CDR3 region is CAWSASGRTETQYF. CDR3 bases: TGTGCCTGGAGTGCTAGTGGGAGGACCGAGACCCAGTACTTC.

Only one count was recorded for this clone. The chain recombines TRBV5-1 with TRBJ1-2, with TRBD1 matching over 7 bases. This CDR3 spans 14 amino acids. With 3 bases clipped from V and 5 bases from J, the junction kept 7 bases outside the gene matches. Germline V gene lookup returns CDR1 SGHRS and CDR2 YFSETQ. CDR3 DNA: TGCGCCAGCAGCTCACAGACAGGGTCGTATGGCTACACCTTC. It specifies CASSSQTGSYGYTF.

The rearrangement joins TRBV11-2 to TRBJ1-1; no clear D gene. The CDR3 extends over 12 amino acids. V was trimmed by 6 bases and J by 5 bases, leaving 10 bases between them. CDR1 and CDR2 (germline): SGHAT, FQNNGV. CDR3 sequence reads: CASSWEVTEAFF. CDR3 DNA: TGTGCCAGCAGTTGGGAGGTTACTGAAGCTTTCTTT.

The J gene is TRBJ2-1, the V gene TRBV7-9; TRBD2 aligns across 13 bases. V dropped 5 bases and J dropped 4; count of bases not matched to a gene: 5. CDR1 is SEHNR and CDR2 is FQNEAQ in the germline V gene (reference sequence). The CDR3 runs to 16 residues. The CDR3 DNA sequence: TGTGCCAGCAGCCCGGGACTAGCGGGAAAATACAATGAGCAGTTCTTC. Its translation is CASSPGLAGKYNEQFF. The whole variable domain, filled in from reference TRBV7-9 and TRBJ2-1, reads DTGVSQNPRHKITKRGQNVTFRCDPISEHNRLYWYRQTLGQGPEFLTYFQNEAQLEKSRLLSDRFSAERPKGSFSTLEIQRTEQGDSAMYLCASSPGLAGKYNEQFFGPGTRLTVL.

This chain connects TRBV5-4 to TRBJ1-6; possible D gene TRBD1, 6 bases. Germline CDR1 SGHNT, CDR2 YYREEE (reference sequence). CDR3 length: 16 residues. Trimming took 3 bases from V and 3 from J, leaving 13 bases between them. CDR3 protein: CASSSGDKGYNSPLHF. CDR3 nucleotides: TGTGCCAGCAGCTCGGGGGACAAAGGCTATAATTCACCCCTCCACTTT.